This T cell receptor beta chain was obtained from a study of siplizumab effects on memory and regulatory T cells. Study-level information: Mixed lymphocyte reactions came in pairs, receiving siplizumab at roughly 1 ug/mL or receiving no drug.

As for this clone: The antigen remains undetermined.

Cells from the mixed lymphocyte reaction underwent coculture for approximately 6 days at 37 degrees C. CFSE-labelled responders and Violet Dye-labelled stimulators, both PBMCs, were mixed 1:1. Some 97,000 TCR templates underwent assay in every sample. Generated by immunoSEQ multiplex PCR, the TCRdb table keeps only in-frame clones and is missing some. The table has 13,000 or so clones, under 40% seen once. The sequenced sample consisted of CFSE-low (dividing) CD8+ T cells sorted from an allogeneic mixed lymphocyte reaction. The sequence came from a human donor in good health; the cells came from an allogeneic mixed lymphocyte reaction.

The CDR3 spells CASSLGLAGPQHF. In nucleotides, the CDR3 is TGTGCCAGCAGCTTAGGACTGGCCGGGCCCCAGCATTTT. The chain employs TRBV13 and TRBJ1-5; D is undetermined. The CDR3 is made up of 13 amino acids. Germline lookup yields CDR1 PRHDT and CDR2 FYEKMQ (reference sequence). Trimming cost V 0 bases and J 9 bases, with 9 bases left between them.